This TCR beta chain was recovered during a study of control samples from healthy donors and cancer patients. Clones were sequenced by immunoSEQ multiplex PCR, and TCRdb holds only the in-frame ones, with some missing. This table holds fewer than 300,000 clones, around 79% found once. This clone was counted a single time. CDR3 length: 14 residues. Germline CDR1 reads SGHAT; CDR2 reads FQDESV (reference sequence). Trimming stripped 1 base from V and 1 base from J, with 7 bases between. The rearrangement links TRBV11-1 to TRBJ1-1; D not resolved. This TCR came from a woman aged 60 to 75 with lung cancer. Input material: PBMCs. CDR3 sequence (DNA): TGTGCCAGCAGCTTAGGAGCAGGGAACACTGAAGCTTTCTTT. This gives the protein CASSLGAGNTEAFF.